The 18 T cell receptor beta chains given below trace back to one sample, sequenced in a study of blood T cell repertoires in COVID-19. Sequenced by immunoSEQ multiplex PCR; TCRdb stores in-frame clones only, minus some. The repertoire holds approximately 94,000 clones, roughly 87% seen once, with approximately 7% in the top ten. Sequencing was done on a sample of peripheral blood. The receptors derive from a man between 25 and 39 years old in a cohort sampled during active COVID-19.

This clone was recorded only once. The rearrangement uses TRBV29-1 and TRBJ1-3; 7 bases are a match to TRBD1. This CDR3 is 15 amino acids long. The germline CDR1 and CDR2 sequences are SQVTM and ANQGSEA. V lost 4 bases to trimming and J lost 0 bases; unmatched junction nucleotides: 6. CDR3 protein: CSVGPDRASGNTIYF. CDR3 DNA: TGCAGCGTTGGCCCCGACAGGGCCTCTGGAAACACCATATATTTT.

J is TRBJ1-1 and V is TRBV19, with 8 bases fitting TRBD1. Trimming cost V 4 bases and J 11 bases; bases outside gene matches: 9. Germline values: CDR1 LNHDA, CDR2 SQIVND (reference sequence). There are 13 residues in the CDR3. The CDR3 DNA follows: TGTGCCAGTAGTACCGGACAGGGCGTGGGCGCTTTCTTT. This translates into CASSTGQGVGAFF.

The chain recombines TRBV7-8 with TRBJ2-3; 7 bases fit TRBD1. CDR3 length equals 17 residues. The J segment lost 4 bases and the V segment lost 5 bases, leaving 15 bases of the junction unmatched. Germline lookup yields CDR1 SGHVS and CDR2 FQNEAQ. This chain's CDR3 is CASSPGTVSRGSDTQYF. CDR3 coding DNA: TGTGCCAGCAGCCCCGGGACAGTTTCCCGGGGTTCAGATACGCAGTATTTT.

The chain joins TRBV30 to TRBJ1-2, with D perhaps matching TRBD1 (6 bases). The CDR3 consists of 14 residues. The V end was cut by 3 bases, the J end by 0 bases, with 11 bases between. Germline CDR1 reads GTSNPN; CDR2 reads SVGIG (reference sequence). The CDR3 DNA reads TGTGCCTGGAGCACCGGACAGCCTAACTATGGCTACACCTTC. Its translation: CAWSTGQPNYGYTF. Full variable domain (remainder filled in from reference TRBV30 and TRBJ1-2): SQTIHQWPATLVQPVGSPLSLECTVEGTSNPNLYWYRQAAGRGLQLLFYSVGIGQISSEVPQNLSASRPQDRQFILSSKKLLLSDSGFYLCAWSTGQPNYGYTFGSGTRLTVV.

This clone was recorded a few times. J is TRBJ2-7 and V is TRBV5-6; 9 bases line up with TRBD2. CDR1 is SGHDT and CDR2 is YYEEEE in the germline V gene. V shed 4 bases, J shed 9 bases, and the junction held 17 bases outside the gene matches. The CDR3 has 16 amino acids. The CDR3, as DNA: TGTGCCAGCAGCCGGGGCAACCTAGCGGGAACCGCTGGGCAGTACTTC. Translated: CASSRGNLAGTAGQYF.

The J gene is TRBJ1-5, the V gene TRBV6-5, with TRBD1 matching over 7 bases. The J segment lost 0 bases and the V segment lost 6 bases, leaving 2 bases of the junction unmatched. Germline V gene lookup returns CDR1 MNHEY and CDR2 SVGAGI. CDR3 length: 14 residues. In nucleotides, the CDR3 is TGTGCCAGCAGCGACAGGGTTAGCAATCAGCCCCAGCATTTT. Protein: CASSDRVSNQPQHF.

This clone was recorded a few times. The V call is TRBV19, the J call TRBJ1-5; 7 nucleotides line up with TRBD1. V shed 4 bases, J shed 5 bases, and the junction held 11 bases outside the gene matches. Germline CDR1 reads LNHDA; CDR2 reads SQIVND (reference sequence). CDR3 size: 16 residues. The CDR3 bases are TGTGCCAGTAGTAGTTTAGAGAGGGGGCACGATCAGCCCCAGCATTTT. Amino acids: CASSSLERGHDQPQHF.

This clone was observed a few times. The chain is built from TRBV13 and TRBJ1-1, with 9 nucleotides matching TRBD1. Losses at the gene ends were 8 bases for V and 0 bases for J; bases not matched to a gene: 13. Per germline, CDR1 PRHDT and CDR2 FYEKMQ (reference sequence). This CDR3 contains 17 residues. The CDR3 here is CASGVQGAGTMNTEAFF. The CDR3 bases are TGTGCCAGCGGCGTACAGGGGGCTGGTACGATGAACACTGAAGCTTTCTTT.

The genes are TRBV23-1 and TRBJ2-1, with TRBD2 matching over 11 bases. TRBV23-1 is an ORF for which the function is uncertain. J was trimmed by 9 bases and V by 4 bases; bases with no gene match: 14. This CDR3 is 17 amino acids long. The CDR3 loop is CASSLLAGEFTRGEQFF. DNA of the CDR3: TGCGCCAGCAGTCTACTAGCGGGGGAGTTCACTCGTGGTGAGCAGTTCTTC.

The chain employs TRBV7-2 and TRBJ2-7; D is unresolved. The germline CDR1 and CDR2 sequences are SGHTA and FQGNSA. V shed 1 base and J shed 2 bases, with 15 bases lying between them. CDR3 length: 16 amino acids. The CDR3 DNA sequence: TGTGCCAGCAGCTTAGACGACAACAAGCCAACCTACGAGCAGTACTTC. Protein sequence: CASSLDDNKPTYEQYF. Looking up the rest from reference TRBV7-2 and TRBJ2-7 gives the full variable domain: GAGVSQSPSNKVTEKGKDVELRCDPISGHTALYWYRQSLGQGLEFLIYFQGNSAPDKSGLPSDRFSAERTGGSVSTLTIQRTQQEDSAVYLCASSLDDNKPTYEQYFGPGTRLTVT.

The CDR3 spells CASSSTGIVRGNTIYF. Written as DNA, the CDR3 is TGTGCCAGCAGCTCAACAGGGATCGTAAGGGGAAACACCATATATTTT. V usage is TRBV11-2 and J usage is TRBJ1-3; TRBD1 is a possible D gene (6 bases). CDR3 length equals 16 residues. CDR1 and CDR2 from the germline V gene are SGHAT and FQNNGV. Trimming cost V 4 bases and J 4 bases, with 17 bases left between them.

This clone showed up just once. This chain links TRBV30 with TRBJ2-7; perhaps TRBD2 as D (5 bases). This CDR3 has 15 residues. V was pared by 0 bases and J by 0 bases, with 12 bases between. Germline CDR1 is GTSNPN and CDR2 is SVGIG (reference sequence). The DNA of the CDR3 is TGTGCCTGGAGTGTGATGGGCCGGGGCTCCTACGAGCAGTACTTC. This sequence encodes CAWSVMGRGSYEQYF.

This chain joins TRBV30 and TRBJ1-1, with D perhaps TRBD1 (6 bases). V was shortened by 0 bases and J by 11 bases, with 16 bases between the two germline ends. CDR1 is GTSNPN and CDR2 is SVGIG in the germline V gene (reference sequence). The CDR3 spans 13 residues. The CDR3 DNA sequence: TGTGCCTGGAGTGTAAACGAGGGGACAACGGCTTTCTTT. Amino acid sequence: CAWSVNEGTTAFF.

The chain couples TRBV11-2 to TRBJ2-1; 7 nucleotides match TRBD1. This CDR3 is 14 amino acids long. The trim removed 8 bases at V and 0 bases at J, leaving 4 bases unmatched. The germline V gene has CDR1 SGHAT and CDR2 FQNNGV. DNA of the CDR3: TGTGCCAGCTCCAGGGGGAGCTCCTACAATGAGCAGTTCTTC. It translates to CASSRGSSYNEQFF.

This chain joins TRBV10-3 and TRBJ2-7, with 7 bases matching TRBD2. V shed 10 bases, J shed 1 base, and the junction held 7 bases outside the gene matches. Germline V gene lookup returns CDR1 ENHRY and CDR2 SYGVKD. There are 13 residues in the CDR3. This chain's CDR3 is CATGGTGSYEQYF. In DNA form, the CDR3 reads TGTGCCACCGGGGGGACGGGATCCTACGAGCAGTACTTC.

This chain joins TRBV6-2 or TRBV6-3 and TRBJ2-5, with D possibly TRBD2 on 5 matching bases. The germline V gene encodes CDR1 MNHEY and CDR2 SVGEGT. The CDR3 covers 14 residues. The V end lost 6 bases, the J end lost 0 bases, and 11 bases lay between the germline ends. The CDR3 sequence is CASSDGRDQETQYF. In nucleotides, the CDR3 is TGTGCCAGCAGCGACGGGCGGGACCAAGAGACCCAGTACTTC.

The J gene is TRBJ2-2, the V gene TRBV6-4; TRBD1 is a possible D gene (5 bases). Germline assignment: CDR1 MRHNA and CDR2 SNTAGT. The CDR3 has 13 residues. V lost 8 bases, J lost 0 bases, and 7 bases lay in between. CDR3 DNA: TGTGCCAGCGGCAGGGCGAACACCGGGGAGCTGTTTTTT. It specifies CASGRANTGELFF.

This chain links TRBV7-2 with TRBJ2-7, with 8 bases identical to TRBD2. V lost 3 bases and J lost 4; bases outside the gene matches: 8. CDR3 size: 15 residues. Per the germline V gene, CDR1 is SGHTA and CDR2 is FQGNSA. The CDR3 DNA follows: TGTGCCAGCAGCTTTTTGTACGGGGGGGCTTACGAGCAGTACTTC. This translates into CASSFLYGGAYEQYF.